The 21 T cell receptor beta chains presented below share a single source sample, sequenced in a study of prognosis after radiotherapy for stage I lung cancer (dated by TCRdb to the early 2020s). The instrument was an Illumina HiSeq 3000. Two rounds of multiplex PCR were performed to amplify the TCR beta CDR3 region from genomic DNA. In the first PCR round, primers specific to each TRBV and TRBJ gene were used, and the primer sequences were filed in Chinese patent CN105087789A. In-frame beta chains were kept once TCRdb had trimmed the public reads at Q25 with fastp and called clones with MiXCR. Records with the same CDR3 protein are collapsed into one entry carrying the most frequent genes and DNA. Recorded for this sample are about 20,000 distinct CDR3 sequences; around 40% of them occurred a single time. About a third of the sample is in the top ten clones. Source: PBMCs, taken before or after stereotactic body radiation therapy (not recorded which). Receptors originate from a donor aged 50 or older with non-small cell lung cancer.

This clonotype was picked up many times. This chain connects TRBV3-1 to TRBJ2-2; 9 bases are a match to TRBD2. Germline V gene data show CDR1 as LGHDT and CDR2 as YNNKEL (reference sequence). The CDR3 length is 16 residues. With V trimmed by 1 base and J by 3 bases, 3 bases remained unmatched. CDR3 protein: CASSQGLAGYTGELFF. The CDR3 DNA reads TGTGCCAGCAGCCAAGGGCTAGCGGGATACACCGGGGAGCTGTTTTTT.

This clonotype has a count of ten or more. This chain connects TRBV19 to TRBJ1-1, with D perhaps matching TRBD1 (6 bases). Germline loops: CDR1 LNHDA, CDR2 SQIVND (reference sequence). Trimming shortened V by 3 bases and J by 7 bases, and 6 bases separated the two germline ends. The CDR3 has 11 residues. The CDR3 here is CASSIRGEAFF. In nucleotides, the CDR3 is TGTGCCAGTAGTATCAGGGGTGAAGCTTTCTTT.

This chain joins TRBV19 and TRBJ1-1; TRBD1 aligns across 7 bases. In germline, CDR1 is LNHDA, CDR2 SQIVND (reference sequence). Unmatched junction bases numbered 21, after V lost 7 bases and J lost 4 bases. There are 18 residues in the CDR3. The CDR3 DNA reads TGTGCCAGTATTACCCTGGGGAGGGGGCGTCGGTCGGGCACTGAAGCTTTCTTT. This gives the protein CASITLGRGRRSGTEAFF.

This clonotype was detected many times. This rearrangement joins TRBV12-3 or TRBV12-4 to TRBJ1-1; D not certain. The V end was cut by 7 bases, the J end by 5 bases, with 14 bases between. The length of the CDR3 is 13 residues. DNA for the CDR3: TGTGCCAGCACATTTACGGGTCGAACTGAAGCTTTCTTT. Its translation is CASTFTGRTEAFF.

As for this clonotype: A far larger clone is one nucleotide away, so this likely arose from a read error. The chain has TRBV2 and TRBJ1-5, with a possible D match to TRBD1 (6 bases). From germline, CDR1 is SNHLY and CDR2 FYNNEI. Trimming removed 6 bases at V and 12 bases at J, with 18 bases between. The CDR3 runs 13 residues. CDR3 residues: CASSLDSGWVQHF. In DNA form, the CDR3 reads TGTGCCAGCAGCCTGGACAGTGGTTGGGTCCAGCATTTT.

This clonotype was counted ten times or more. The rearrangement uses TRBV7-9 and TRBJ1-4; D unclear. There are 16 residues in the CDR3. Deletions cut 6 bases from V and 8 bases from J, with 22 bases between. Looked up from germline, CDR1 is SEHNR and CDR2 is FQNEAQ (reference sequence). The CDR3 here is CASSSPGRAEGEKLFF. Written as DNA, the CDR3 is TGTGCCAGCAGTTCCCCCGGGCGGGCGGAAGGGGAAAAACTGTTTTTT.

There are many counts of this clonotype. The chain is built from TRBV3-2 and TRBJ1-5; whether TRBD1, the table's D call, matches the DNA was not checked. TRBV3-2 represents a pseudogene. This CDR3 is built from 15 residues. CDR3 sequence (DNA): TGTGCCAGCAGGAGCGGACAGGGCGATGATCAGCCCCAGCATTTT. Translation: CASRSGQGDDQPQHF.

By proportion, this clonotype is medium-sized. CDR3 in DNA: TGTGCCAGCAGACCGTCGGGGGGAAGGTTTGGCTACACCTTC. This gives the protein CASRPSGGRFGYTF. V gene TRBV6-2 or TRBV6-3 combines with J gene TRBJ1-2; D perhaps matches TRBD1 (5 bases). Between the trimmed V and J ends, which lost 6 bases and 7 bases, there was a span of 18 bases. Per germline, CDR1 MNHEY and CDR2 SVGEGT. The CDR3 runs to 14 residues.

The V and J genes are TRBV24-1 and TRBJ2-5; D is uncertain. Germline V gene data show CDR1 as KGHDR and CDR2 as SFDVKD. The CDR3 sequence is 16 residues long. V dropped 3 bases and J dropped 1 base, with 14 bases sitting between them. CDR3 in DNA: TGTGCCACCAGTGATCCTGGCCTCCAGTGCCAAGAGACCCAGTACTTC. Residues: CATSDPGLQCQETQYF.

In its sample, this clonotype is medium-sized. V usage is TRBV6-1 and J usage is TRBJ2-1; TRBD2 is a possible D gene (5 bases). This CDR3 is 15 amino acids long. Germline CDR1 is MNHNS and CDR2 is SASEGT. Trimming removed 6 bases from V and 3 bases from J, with 15 bases in between. CDR3 in amino acids: CASRRETTYYNEQFF. Written as DNA, the CDR3 is TGTGCCAGCAGGAGGGAGACGACGTACTACAATGAGCAGTTCTTC.

This clonotype came up many times. The J gene is TRBJ2-5, the V gene TRBV6-4; 10 positions match TRBD2. The trim removed 5 bases at V and 2 bases at J, leaving 5 bases unmatched. Germline V gives CDR1 MRHNA, CDR2 SNTAGT. The CDR3 is made up of 15 amino acids. CDR3 DNA: TGTGCCAGCAGTAGGACTAGCGGCTATCAAGAGACCCAGTACTTC. Amino acid sequence: CASSRTSGYQETQYF.

This clonotype was picked up many times. The V call is TRBV15, the J call TRBJ2-5; the D call may be TRBD1 or TRBD2 (5 bases each). The CDR3 contains 15 residues. Germline V gene data show CDR1 as LNHNV and CDR2 as YYDKDF (reference sequence). Trimming stripped 3 bases from V and 2 bases from J, with 13 bases between. CDR3 sequence reads: CATSRGPGRQETQYF. For the CDR3, the DNA is TGTGCCACCAGCAGGGGACCGGGAAGGCAAGAGACCCAGTACTTC.

The V call is TRBV28, the J call TRBJ1-2; D uncertain. Germline V gene lookup returns CDR1 MDHEN and CDR2 SYDVKM. V was clipped by 4 bases and J by 8 bases, with 17 bases between them. The CDR3 consists of 14 residues. The CDR3 here is CASSSSGPSMGYTF. CDR3 coding DNA: TGTGCCAGCAGTTCCTCCGGGCCCTCGATGGGCTACACCTTC.

The rearrangement links TRBV24-1 to TRBJ1-2, with D possibly matching TRBD1 (5 bases). V dropped 3 bases and J dropped 1 base, with 11 bases sitting between them. Per germline, CDR1 KGHDR and CDR2 SFDVKD. CDR3 length: 15 residues. CDR3 region: CATSDAGRSNYGYTF. Written as DNA, the CDR3 is TGTGCCACCAGTGATGCGGGGCGTAGTAACTATGGCTACACCTTC.

V is TRBV2 and J is TRBJ2-7, with 14 positions matching TRBD2. The CDR3 contains 17 residues. After removal of 4 bases from V and 4 bases from J, the junction contained 9 bases not matched to a gene. CDR1 is SNHLY and CDR2 is FYNNEI in the germline V gene. The CDR3 nucleotides are TGTGCCAGCAGTGGGGGGACTAGCGGGAGTTTCACTTACGAGCAGTACTTC. Its protein product is CASSGGTSGSFTYEQYF.

There are many counts of this clonotype. The V gene is TRBV6-1, the J gene TRBJ1-1, with TRBD1 matching 8 bases. The CDR3 spans 15 residues. Germline V lookup: CDR1 MNHNS, CDR2 SASEGT. V shed 5 bases and J 4 bases; nucleotides not matched to a gene: 9. The CDR3 DNA reads TGTGCCAGCAGTCCCGAGACAGGGGAGGTCACTGAAGCTTTCTTT. This codes for CASSPETGEVTEAFF.

V and J are TRBV6-1 and TRBJ1-1; 7 bases agree with TRBD1. CDR3 length equals 13 residues. The trim removed 5 bases at V and 4 bases at J, leaving 4 bases unmatched. The germline CDR1 and CDR2 sequences are MNHNS and SASEGT. CDR3: CASSLSGGTEAFF. DNA for the CDR3: TGTGCCAGCAGTCTCTCAGGGGGCACTGAAGCTTTCTTT.

This chain joins TRBV15 and TRBJ2-1; 15 positions agree with TRBD2. The CDR3 consists of 18 residues. The V segment lost 4 bases and the J segment 7 bases; nucleotides outside the gene matches: 11. Germline V gene data show CDR1 as LNHNV and CDR2 as YYDKDF (reference sequence). The CDR3 coding sequence is TGTGCCACCAGCACGGGGACTAGCGGGAGGAGGTTGGGTAATGAGCAGTTCTTC. This codes for CATSTGTSGRRLGNEQFF.

The J gene is TRBJ2-2, the V gene TRBV6-1, with unresolved D. The CDR3 is 14 residues long. The V gene lost 4 bases and the J gene lost 11 bases, with 17 bases spanning the gap. The germline gives CDR1 MNHNS, CDR2 SASEGT. CDR3 in amino acids: CASSATPAVGELFF. The CDR3 DNA sequence: TGTGCCAGCAGTGCGACTCCCGCAGTCGGTGAGCTGTTTTTT.

In its sample, this clonotype was seen many times. V is TRBV5-4 and J is TRBJ1-6; D perhaps matches TRBD1 (6 bases). The CDR3 length is 14 residues. V shed 0 bases and J shed 13 bases, with 14 bases lying between them. Germline V gene sequence: CDR1 SGHNT, CDR2 YYREEE (reference sequence). The CDR3 DNA reads as TGTGCCAGCAGCTTGGCAGGGGAGGGGGTGCCCCTCCACTTT. This codes for CASSLAGEGVPLHF.

This clonotype appeared a single time. This chain joins TRBV5-1 and TRBJ2-2, with 7 bases fitting TRBD1. The germline V gene encodes CDR1 SGHRS and CDR2 YFSETQ. The CDR3 loop spans 13 amino acids. With V trimmed by 3 bases and J by 8 bases, 4 bases remained unmatched. The CDR3 region is CASSSDRPGELFF. In nucleotides, the CDR3 is TGCGCCAGCAGCTCGGACAGGCCGGGGGAGCTGTTTTTT.